This T cell receptor (beta chain) stems from a study of cytomegalovirus exposure and HLA in healthy donors. Study-wide points: Researchers reported from a later analysis that most CMV-associated TCR beta chains appeared HLA-restricted. The study had only CMV serostatus as immune exposure information. Rare TCR sequences predominated, though certain public TCRs were found in many donors.

The length of the CDR3 is 15 residues. Deletions cut 7 bases from V and 2 bases from J, with 15 bases between. CDR1 is MNHNY and CDR2 is SVGAGI in the germline V gene (reference sequence). The PCR used 60 Vbeta and 13 Jbeta primers. Assay: immunoSEQ multiplex PCR; the TCRdb copy retains only in-frame clones and omits some. The sample holds roughly 200,000 clones, about four fifths seen once. This clone was observed a few times. The antigen remains undetermined. Material: PBMCs. The V gene is TRBV6-6, the J gene TRBJ2-4, with D perhaps TRBD1 (6 bases). The receptor was isolated from a woman aged 18-29 years in good health and CMV-seronegative. CDR3 coding DNA: TGTGCCAGCATTCAGGGGAGACAGTCCAAAAACATTCAGTACTTC. Translated: CASIQGRQSKNIQYF.